These T cell receptor beta chains were read from a single sample in a study of cytotoxic CD8 clonotypes in ibrutinib-treated CLL. The table came from immunoSEQ multiplex PCR; TCRdb's copy has only in-frame clones and leaves some out. The sample yields 140,000 to 150,000 clones, 76% seen once. The source was PBMCs, collected after 24 months of ibrutinib treatment. All receptors derive from a human donor with chronic lymphocytic leukemia. Both conserved end residues are part of each CDR3. A D gene is named only where the DNA matches it firmly. Expanded clones are given a class, and other clones once, few, many or no size at all.

j_call | d_call | clone_size | v_call | cdr3_nt | cdr3_aa
TRBJ1-2 | TRBD1 | few | TRBV10-3 | TGTGCCATCAGTGAGTCCCTCGGACAGGGGCAGGGCTACACCTTC | CAISESLGQGQGYTF
TRBJ1-6 | - | - | TRBV9 | TGTGCCAGCAGCGTGGACAGTGATAATTCACCCCTCCACTTT | CASSVDSDNSPLHF
TRBJ1-5 | - | - | TRBV23-1 | TGCGCCAGCAGTCAATCGTGTCGAGGGGTCGTAAGGCCCCAGCATTTT | CASSQSCRGVVRPQHF
TRBJ2-3 | TRBD2 | - | TRBV29-1 | TGCAGCGTTGAAGCGGGTAGAGTAGCGGGGGTTTTTGGCCCAGATACGCAGTATTTT | CSVEAGRVAGVFGPDTQYF
TRBJ2-7 | - | - | TRBV29-1 | TGCAGCGCCAACGAAGGGGACTACGAGCAGTACTTC | CSANEGDYEQYF
TRBJ1-5 | - | - | TRBV13 | TGTGCCAGCAGCCAGGGTGGGCAGCCCCAGCATTTT | CASSQGGQPQHF
TRBJ1-4 | TRBD1 | - | TRBV18 | TGTGCCAGCTCACCCTTGACAGGGTCTAATGAAAAACTGTTTTTT | CASSPLTGSNEKLFF
TRBJ2-3 | - | - | TRBV11-2 | TGTGCCAGCAGCTTAGGGTCGAGCACAGATACGCAGTATTTT | CASSLGSSTDTQYF
TRBJ2-5 | - | few | TRBV14 | TGTGCCAGCCAAGAGACCCAGTACTTC | CASQETQYF
TRBJ1-4 | TRBD1 | - | TRBV2 | TGTGCCAGCCAAGACAGGGGCTTAAGGACTAATGAAAAACTGTTTTTT | CASQDRGLRTNEKLFF
TRBJ2-4 | - | - | TRBV28 | TGTGCCAGCAGGACCCCGGGACCGACGCTAGCCAAAAACATTCAGTACTTC | CASRTPGPTLAKNIQYF
TRBJ1-1 | - | - | TRBV27 | TGTGCCAGCAGATCTCACCTCGGGACTGAAGCTTTCTTT | CASRSHLGTEAFF
TRBJ1-2 | - | - | TRBV4-3 | TGCGCCAGCAGCCAACCGGACCAACCGGGCGGTGGCTACACCTTC | CASSQPDQPGGGYTF
TRBJ2-3 | - | once | TRBV19 | TGTGCCAGTAGATCCCGGCCCGGGGGCACAGATACGCAGTATTTT | CASRSRPGGTDTQYF
TRBJ1-1 | - | - | TRBV5-6 | TGTGCCAGCAGCTTTGGGCGACCACTTGGAACTGAAGCTTTCTTT | CASSFGRPLGTEAFF
TRBJ2-3 | TRBD2 | - | TRBV19 | TGTGCCAGTAGTATAGGGACTAGCGGGTCGAGAGATACGCAGTATTTT | CASSIGTSGSRDTQYF
TRBJ1-2 | TRBD1 | few | TRBV28 | TGTGCCAGCAGTTTTCCAGGGGGCGCCGGTGGCTACACCTTC | CASSFPGGAGGYTF
TRBJ1-1 | - | - | TRBV6-6 | TGTGCCAGCGCCCCGAACACTGAAGCTTTCTTT | CASAPNTEAFF
TRBJ2-7 | TRBD2 | - | TRBV7-9 | TGTGCCAGCAGCTTTACCCAGCGGGAGGGGTACGAGCAGTACTTC | CASSFTQREGYEQYF
TRBJ2-6 | - | few | TRBV18 | TGTGCCAGCTCACGGACCACCTCTGGGGCCAACGTCCTGACTTTC | CASSRTTSGANVLTF
TRBJ1-1 | - | - | TRBV6-5 | TGTGCCAGCAGTTACTCGACAGACAACCGTGAAGCTTTCTTT | CASSYSTDNREAFF
TRBJ2-7 | TRBD1 | - | TRBV19 | TGTGCCAGTAGTCCCCTGACAGGGGGCCTTTACGAGCAGTACTTC | CASSPLTGGLYEQYF
TRBJ2-2 | TRBD2 | - | TRBV10-3 | TGTGCCATCAGTGAACCATTCTTAAGACTAGCGGGGGAGGTTAACACCGGGGAGCTGTTTTTT | CAISEPFLRLAGEVNTGELFF
TRBJ2-1 | TRBD2 | - | TRBV7-2 | TGTGCCAGCAGCCCTAGCGGGGGGGGGTACAATGAGCAGTTCTTC | CASSPSGGGYNEQFF
TRBJ2-7 | - | - | TRBV6-5 | TGTGCCAGCAGTTACGGGACCCGGAGCTCCTACGAGCAGTACTTC | CASSYGTRSSYEQYF
TRBJ1-5 | TRBD1 | - | TRBV6-1 | TGTGCCAGCAGCACCGACAGGGCGGATCAGCCCCAGCATTTT | CASSTDRADQPQHF
TRBJ2-2 | - | - | TRBV19 | TGTGCCAGCCAGAAGGAGGCGGGGGCGGGCACCGGGGAGCTGTTTTTT | CASQKEAGAGTGELFF
TRBJ1-4 | - | - | TRBV6-6 | TGTGCCAGCAGCCCAAGGGGGGATGAAAAACTGTTTTTT | CASSPRGDEKLFF
TRBJ2-7 | TRBD2 | - | TRBV19 | TGTGCCACCGGGACTAGTCTCTACGAGCAGTACTTC | CATGTSLYEQYF
TRBJ2-6 | - | - | TRBV5-6 | TGTGCCAGCAGCTTGGTAGCGATCTCTGGGGCCAACGTCCTGACTTTC | CASSLVAISGANVLTF
TRBJ1-2 | - | few | TRBV21-1 | TGTGCCAGCAGCAAGGTATGGGACAGCTCTAGCTATGGCTACACCTTC | CASSKVWDSSSYGYTF